What follows is one T cell receptor (beta chain) and its context. The antigen is undetermined. This specimen belongs to a study of cytomegalovirus exposure and HLA in healthy donors. Points from the study as a whole: In vitro testing confirmed a few CMV-associated chains as specific for CMV antigens. In a later analysis, at a false discovery rate of 0.05, over 15,000 TCR beta sequences matched HLA alleles. An observed cluster of highly shared sequence variants was recorded as a likely sequencing artifact.

Vbeta (60) and Jbeta (13) primers were used in the PCR. Authors' analysis steps: Around 9.9 million shared chains were among the approximately 82 million unique TCR beta chains that a later analysis counted. Some clones are missing from TCRdb's copy, which holds only in-frame ones; the method was immunoSEQ multiplex PCR. Clone size and the V and J calls come from that table; the DNA yielded D and trimming. The data contain some 140,000 clones, approximately 80% of them singletons. V trimming: 5 bases; J trimming: 6 bases; junction bases outside the gene matches: 11. This CDR3 spans 15 amino acids. Germline V gene data show CDR1 as MNHEY and CDR2 as SMNVEV (reference sequence).

The chain employs TRBV27 and TRBJ2-7; TRBD1 agrees at 9 bases. The source is a man younger than 40 in good health and CMV-seropositive. Source material: PBMCs. The CDR3 loop reads CASSIEGTGNSEQYF. CDR3 in DNA: TGTGCCAGCAGTATTGAAGGGACAGGGAATTCCGAGCAGTACTTC.